This note documents a single T cell receptor (beta chain) sequence. The entry originates in a study of blood T cell repertoires in COVID-19. Study summary: Collection of acute and convalescent COVID-19 samples took place in the United States, Italy and Spain. In each case, the material was cDNA or gDNA derived from T cells, B-cell-depleted T cells, or PBMCs.

In the source study's methods: Quantification of nucleated cells was approximated via reference gene primer amplification. The data were produced by immunoSEQ multiplex PCR, yet TCRdb's version contains in-frame clones alone and is incomplete. The V and J calls and clone size come from that table; D and trimming were worked out from the DNA. The sample yields approximately 170,000 clones, 86% seen once. The CDR3 is 13 residues long. The V gene lost 6 bases and the J gene lost 4 bases, with 10 bases spanning the gap. Sequenced: peripheral blood. The chain carries TRBV12-3 or TRBV12-4 and TRBJ1-3; D call uncertain. This clonotype was sampled from a woman older than 75 in a cohort sampled during active or convalescent COVID-19. The chain's CDR3 is CASRSSWGNTIYF. CDR3 DNA: TGTGCCAGCAGGTCGAGTTGGGGAAACACCATATATTTT.